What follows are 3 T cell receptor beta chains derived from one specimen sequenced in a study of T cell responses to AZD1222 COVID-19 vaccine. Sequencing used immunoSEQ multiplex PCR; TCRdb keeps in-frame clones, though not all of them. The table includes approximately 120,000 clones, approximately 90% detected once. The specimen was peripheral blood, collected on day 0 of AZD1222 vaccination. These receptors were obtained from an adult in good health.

The DNA of the CDR3 is TGTGCCACGACGGTTCTAGCGGGGGCAGATACGCAGTATTTT. Translation gives CATTVLAGADTQYF. The chain joins TRBV7-2 to TRBJ2-3; 10 bases line up with TRBD2. CDR1 and CDR2 from the germline V gene are SGHTA and FQGNSA. With 10 bases clipped from V and 4 bases from J, the junction kept 8 bases outside the gene matches. The CDR3 runs to 14 residues.

The chain's CDR3 is CASTPFQGGNQPQHF. As DNA, the CDR3 is TGTGCCAGCACCCCCTTCCAGGGAGGGAATCAGCCCCAGCATTTT. V gene TRBV6-1 combines with J gene TRBJ1-5; possibly TRBD1 for D (5 bases). The CDR3 is 15 amino acids. Deletions cut 7 bases from V and 4 bases from J, with 17 bases between. The germline CDR1 and CDR2 sequences are MNHNS and SASEGT.

The CDR3 DNA is TGCAGTGCTAGTGGAGGGGCCCTTAATTCACCCCTCCACTTT. Translation: CSASGGALNSPLHF. J is TRBJ1-6 and V is TRBV20-1; D is perhaps TRBD1 (5 bases). This CDR3 spans 14 amino acids. Per germline, CDR1 DFQATT and CDR2 SNEGSKA (reference sequence). V lost 3 bases, J lost 6 bases, and 12 bases lay in between.